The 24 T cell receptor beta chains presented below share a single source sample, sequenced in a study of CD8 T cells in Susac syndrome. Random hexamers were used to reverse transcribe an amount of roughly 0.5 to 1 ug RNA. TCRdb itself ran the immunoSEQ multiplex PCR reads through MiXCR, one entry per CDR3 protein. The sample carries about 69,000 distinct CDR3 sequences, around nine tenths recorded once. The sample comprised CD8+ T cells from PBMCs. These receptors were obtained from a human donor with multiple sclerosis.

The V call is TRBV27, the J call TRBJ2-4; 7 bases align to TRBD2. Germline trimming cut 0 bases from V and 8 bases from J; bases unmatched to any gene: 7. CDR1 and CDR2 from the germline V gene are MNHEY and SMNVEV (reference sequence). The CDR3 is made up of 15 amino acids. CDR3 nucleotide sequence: TGTGCCAGCAGTTTATCGAACGGGGGGACGGACATTCAGTACTTC. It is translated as CASSLSNGGTDIQYF.

The CDR3, as DNA: TGTGCCAGCAGTTACTCCGGACTGAACAATGAGCAGTTCTTC. Its protein is CASSYSGLNNEQFF. The chain joins TRBV6-2 or TRBV6-3 to TRBJ2-1; D perhaps matches TRBD2 (5 bases). The V gene's germline CDR1 is MNHEY and CDR2 SVGEGT. CDR3 length: 14 residues. Trimming shortened V by 0 bases and J by 5 bases, and 8 bases separated the two germline ends.

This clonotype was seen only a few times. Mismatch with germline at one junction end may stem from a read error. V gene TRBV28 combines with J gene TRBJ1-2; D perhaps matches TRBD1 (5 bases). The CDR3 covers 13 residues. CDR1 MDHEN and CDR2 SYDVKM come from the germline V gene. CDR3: CASIPRDHYGYTF. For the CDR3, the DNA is TGTGCCAGCATTCCCAGGGATCACTATGGTTACACCTTC.

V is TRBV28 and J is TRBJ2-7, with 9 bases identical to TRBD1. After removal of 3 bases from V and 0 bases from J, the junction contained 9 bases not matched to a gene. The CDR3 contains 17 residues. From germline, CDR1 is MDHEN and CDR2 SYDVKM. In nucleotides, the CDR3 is TGTGCCAGCAGTTTGGTCCTCGACAGGGGGTTCTCCTACGAGCAGTACTTC. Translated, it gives CASSLVLDRGFSYEQYF.

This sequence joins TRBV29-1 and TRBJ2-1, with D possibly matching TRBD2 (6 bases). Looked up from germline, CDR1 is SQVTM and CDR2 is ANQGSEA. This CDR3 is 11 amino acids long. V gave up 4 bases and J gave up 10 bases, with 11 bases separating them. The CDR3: CSVVFAGEQFF. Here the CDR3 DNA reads TGCAGCGTTGTGTTTGCGGGAGAGCAGTTCTTC.

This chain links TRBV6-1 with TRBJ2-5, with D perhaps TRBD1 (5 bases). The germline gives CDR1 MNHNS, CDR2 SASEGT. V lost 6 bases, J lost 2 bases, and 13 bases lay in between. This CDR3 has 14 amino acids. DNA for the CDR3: TGTGCCAGCAGCCGCCGGGCAGGGCAAGAGACCCAGTACTTC. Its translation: CASSRRAGQETQYF.

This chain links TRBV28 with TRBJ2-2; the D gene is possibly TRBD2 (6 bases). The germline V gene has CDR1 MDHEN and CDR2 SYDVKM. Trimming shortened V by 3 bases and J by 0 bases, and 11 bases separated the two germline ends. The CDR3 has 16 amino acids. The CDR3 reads CASSFLGGPNTGELFF. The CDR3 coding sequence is TGTGCCAGCAGTTTTCTGGGGGGTCCGAACACCGGGGAGCTGTTTTTT. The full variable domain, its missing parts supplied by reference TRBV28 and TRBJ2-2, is DVKVTQSSRYLVKRTGEKVFLECVQDMDHENMFWYRQDPGLGLRLIYFSYDVKMKEKGDIPEGYSVSREKKERFSLILESASTNQTSMYLCASSFLGGPNTGELFFGEGSRLTVL.

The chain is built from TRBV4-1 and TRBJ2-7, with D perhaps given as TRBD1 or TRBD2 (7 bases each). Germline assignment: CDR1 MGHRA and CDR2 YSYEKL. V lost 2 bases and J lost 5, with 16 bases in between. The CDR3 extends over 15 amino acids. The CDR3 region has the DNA TGCGCCAGCAGCCAACTGGGAGGGGGCAACAACGAGCAGTACTTC. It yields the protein CASSQLGGGNNEQYF.

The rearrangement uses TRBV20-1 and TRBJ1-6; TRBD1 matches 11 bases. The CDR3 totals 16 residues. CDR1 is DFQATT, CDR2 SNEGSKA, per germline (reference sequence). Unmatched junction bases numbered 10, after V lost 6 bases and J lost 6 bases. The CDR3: CSAQGDRGIFNSPLHF. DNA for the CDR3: TGCAGTGCCCAGGGGGACAGGGGGATTTTTAATTCACCCCTCCACTTT.

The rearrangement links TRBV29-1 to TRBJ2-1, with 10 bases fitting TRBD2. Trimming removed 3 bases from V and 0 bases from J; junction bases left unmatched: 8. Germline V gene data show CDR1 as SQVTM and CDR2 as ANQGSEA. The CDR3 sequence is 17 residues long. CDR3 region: CSVELAGAFFSYNEQFF. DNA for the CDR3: TGCAGCGTTGAGCTAGCGGGGGCCTTTTTCTCCTACAATGAGCAGTTCTTC.

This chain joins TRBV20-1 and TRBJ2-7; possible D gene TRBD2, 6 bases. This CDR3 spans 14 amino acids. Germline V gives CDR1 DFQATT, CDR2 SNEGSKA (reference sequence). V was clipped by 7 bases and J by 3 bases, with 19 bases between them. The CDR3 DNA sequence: TGCAGTGGGGACTTAGCAGAAAAGAACTACGAGCAGTACTTC. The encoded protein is CSGDLAEKNYEQYF.

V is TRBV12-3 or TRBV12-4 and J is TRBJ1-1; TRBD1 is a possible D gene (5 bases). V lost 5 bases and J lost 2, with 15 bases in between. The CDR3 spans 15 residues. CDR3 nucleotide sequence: TGTGCCAGCAGTCCCACCCCTACAGGTAACACTGAAGCTTTCTTT. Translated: CASSPTPTGNTEAFF.

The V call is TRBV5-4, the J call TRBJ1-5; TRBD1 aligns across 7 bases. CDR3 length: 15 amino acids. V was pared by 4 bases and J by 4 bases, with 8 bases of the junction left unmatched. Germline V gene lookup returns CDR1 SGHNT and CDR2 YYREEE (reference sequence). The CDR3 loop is CASSTDREMNQPQHF. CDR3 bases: TGTGCCAGCAGCACCGACAGGGAGATGAATCAGCCCCAGCATTTT. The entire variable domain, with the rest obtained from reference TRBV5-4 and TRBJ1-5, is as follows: ETGVTQSPTHLIKTRGQQVTLRCSSQSGHNTVSWYQQALGQGPQFIFQYYREEENGRGNFPPRFSGLQFPNYSSELNVNALELDDSALYLCASSTDREMNQPQHFGDGTRLSIL.

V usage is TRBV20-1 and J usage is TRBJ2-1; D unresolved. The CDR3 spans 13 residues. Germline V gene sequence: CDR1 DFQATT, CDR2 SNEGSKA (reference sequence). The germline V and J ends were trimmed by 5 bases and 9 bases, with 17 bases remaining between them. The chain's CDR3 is CSAADPGSLEQFF. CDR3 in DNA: TGCAGTGCTGCCGATCCTGGAAGCCTTGAGCAGTTCTTC.

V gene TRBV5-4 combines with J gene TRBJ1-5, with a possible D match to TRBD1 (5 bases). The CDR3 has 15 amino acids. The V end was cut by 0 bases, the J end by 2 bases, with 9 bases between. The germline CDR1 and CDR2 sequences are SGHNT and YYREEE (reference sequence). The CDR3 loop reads CASSLAGTGNQPQHF. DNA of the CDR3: TGTGCCAGCAGCTTGGCAGGGACGGGCAATCAGCCCCAGCATTTT.

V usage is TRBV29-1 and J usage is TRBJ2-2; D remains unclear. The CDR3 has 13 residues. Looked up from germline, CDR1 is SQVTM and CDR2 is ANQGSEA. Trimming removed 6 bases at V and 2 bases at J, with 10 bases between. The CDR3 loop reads CSVPGPNTGELFF. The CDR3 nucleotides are TGCAGCGTCCCTGGACCCAACACCGGGGAGCTGTTTTTT.

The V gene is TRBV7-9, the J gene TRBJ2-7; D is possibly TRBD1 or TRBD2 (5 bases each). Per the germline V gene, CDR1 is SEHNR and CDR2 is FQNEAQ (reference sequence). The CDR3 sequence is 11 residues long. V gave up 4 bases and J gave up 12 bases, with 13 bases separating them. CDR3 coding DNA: TGTGCCAGCAGCTGGCTGGGGGATCTGTACTTC. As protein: CASSWLGDLYF.

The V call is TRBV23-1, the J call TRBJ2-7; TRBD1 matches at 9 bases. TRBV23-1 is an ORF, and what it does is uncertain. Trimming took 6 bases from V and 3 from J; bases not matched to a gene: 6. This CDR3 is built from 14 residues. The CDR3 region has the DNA TGCGCCAGCAGGTTTACAGGGGGCGGCTACGAGCAGTACTTC. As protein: CASRFTGGGYEQYF.

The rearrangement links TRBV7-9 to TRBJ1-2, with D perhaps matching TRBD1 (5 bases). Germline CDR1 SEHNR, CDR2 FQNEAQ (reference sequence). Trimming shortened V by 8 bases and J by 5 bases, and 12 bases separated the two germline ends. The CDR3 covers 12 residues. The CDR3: CASFSGDYGYTF. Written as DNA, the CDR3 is TGTGCCAGCTTCTCGGGGGATTATGGCTACACCTTC.

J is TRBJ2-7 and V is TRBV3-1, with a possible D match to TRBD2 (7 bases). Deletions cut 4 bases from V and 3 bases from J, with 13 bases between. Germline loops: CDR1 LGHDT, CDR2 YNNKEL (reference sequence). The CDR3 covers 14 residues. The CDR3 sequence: CASSLAGADYEQYF. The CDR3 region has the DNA TGTGCCAGCAGCCTCGCGGGGGCGGACTACGAGCAGTACTTC.

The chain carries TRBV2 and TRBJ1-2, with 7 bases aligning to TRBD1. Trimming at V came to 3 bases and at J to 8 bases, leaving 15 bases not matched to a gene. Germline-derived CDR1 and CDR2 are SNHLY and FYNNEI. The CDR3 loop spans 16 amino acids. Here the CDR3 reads CASSDDRASIIGGYTF. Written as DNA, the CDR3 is TGTGCCAGCAGTGATGACAGGGCCTCGATTATCGGAGGCTACACCTTC.

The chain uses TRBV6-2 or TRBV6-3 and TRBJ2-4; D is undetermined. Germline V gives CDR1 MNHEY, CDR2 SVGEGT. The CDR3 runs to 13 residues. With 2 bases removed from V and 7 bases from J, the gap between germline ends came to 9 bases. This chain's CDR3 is CASSYQVSNIQYF. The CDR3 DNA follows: TGTGCCAGCAGTTACCAGGTTTCGAACATTCAGTACTTC.

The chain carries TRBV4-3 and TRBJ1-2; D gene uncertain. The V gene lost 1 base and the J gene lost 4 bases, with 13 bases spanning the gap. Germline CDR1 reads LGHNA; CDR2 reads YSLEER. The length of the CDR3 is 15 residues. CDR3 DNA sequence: TGCGCCAGCAGCCAAGCGGGTTGGAGCAGCTATGGCTACACCTTC. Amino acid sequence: CASSQAGWSSYGYTF.

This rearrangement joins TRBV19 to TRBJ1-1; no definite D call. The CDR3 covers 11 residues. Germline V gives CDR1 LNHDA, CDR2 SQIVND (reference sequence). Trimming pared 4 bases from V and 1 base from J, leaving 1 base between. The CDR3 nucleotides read TGTGCCAGTAGTACGAACACTGAAGCTTTCTTT. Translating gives CASSTNTEAFF.